This is a list of T cell receptor beta chains from one sample in a study of tumor-infiltrating lymphocytes in localized non-small cell lung cancer. Sequencing used immunoSEQ multiplex PCR; TCRdb keeps in-frame clones, though not all of them. The repertoire holds 7,000 or so clones, around three quarters seen once, with around 8.8% in the top ten. Sequenced: uninvolved lung tissue not adjacent to the tumor. The receptors stem from a human donor with non-small cell lung cancer. Both conserved end residues are trimmed from each CDR3.

TRBV7-2	TRBJ1-2	ASSPRENYGYT
TRBV30	TRBJ1-5	AWSSGLLSNQPQH
TRBV4-2	TRBJ2-5	ASSQDLSGGAMKETQY
TRBV11-3	TRBJ2-1	ASSMDGSSYNEQF
TRBV12-5	TRBJ2-1	ASGLSGVPNEQF
TRBV30	TRBJ2-6	ARLTGSSGANVLT
TRBV6-5	TRBJ1-4	ASSYSATNEKLF
TRBV29-1	TRBJ1-2	SVRSLDSPYGYT
TRBV29-1	TRBJ2-5	SVERSGGETQY
TRBV16	TRBJ2-7	ASSRGPPGEQY
TRBV5-4	TRBJ2-2	ASSLAQGANTGELF
TRBV2	TRBJ2-7	ASSEALSNTRIYEQY
TRBV7-2	TRBJ2-1	ASSLVATRQGADEQF
TRBV2	TRBJ1-2	ASGTGGNYGYT
TRBV4-3	TRBJ2-7	ASSQDRGQTYEQY
TRBV15	TRBJ2-7	ATSRASTSEQY
TRBV7-9	TRBJ2-1	ASSLVGGTRPYNEQF
TRBV16	TRBJ1-4	ASSQSPGDEKLF
TRBV6-1	TRBJ1-1	ASRWTGEGTEAF
TRBV6-5	TRBJ1-5	ASSQQWGGNQPQH
TRBV5-1	TRBJ1-2	ASSLRTEDGYT
TRBV6-5	TRBJ2-5	ASTSGGPETQY
TRBV4-2	TRBJ2-3	ASSQESSGITDTQY
TRBV4-1	TRBJ1-2	ASSQGQFQGSIYGYT
TRBV30	TRBJ1-1	AWSEGVKRGTEAF
TRBV4-3	TRBJ1-5	ASSQDRGTGPSPQH
TRBV4-1	TRBJ2-1	ASRRLGLPSNEQF
TRBV6-5	TRBJ1-1	ASRKQGSTEAF
TRBV5-1	TRBJ1-4	ASSLSGSTEKLF
TRBV7-9	TRBJ2-2	ASSSSGNTGELF
TRBV7-9	TRBJ1-5	ASSLDNQPQH
TRBV6-6	TRBJ2-7	ASSTTGMPYEQY
TRBV2	TRBJ2-1	ASSEGGGTLYNEQF
TRBV19	TRBJ1-1	ASSKGAAGENTEAF
TRBV6-1	TRBJ2-1	ASSTEGHTYNEQF
TRBV18	TRBJ2-2	ASSSRPDSSNTGELF
TRBV5-1	TRBJ2-1	ASSSTSGGTNEQF
TRBV5-1	TRBJ2-1	ASSLSVQRSSYNEQF
TRBV9	TRBJ1-1	ASSGGTNTEAF
TRBV7-2	TRBJ1-5	ASRSGSNQPQH
TRBV6-5	TRBJ1-2	ASSWGNYGYT
TRBV7-2	TRBJ1-1	ASSSRRVRGEAF
TRBV5-6	TRBJ1-2	ASSPDSRGYGYT
TRBV15	TRBJ2-6	ATSREGANSGANVLT
TRBV30	TRBJ2-2	AWSRGAFTGELF
TRBV6-1	TRBJ1-5	ASDRGGDSNQPQH
TRBV11-3	TRBJ1-4	ASSFRGDEKLF
TRBV4-3	TRBJ2-7	ASSQEHPGGSYEQY
TRBV30	TRBJ1-4	AWSVREGKLF
TRBV2	TRBJ2-5	ASSGAEHLYQETQY
TRBV19	TRBJ2-2	ASSPGRVAGELF
TRBV11-3	TRBJ2-5	ASSLAGSSGRQTQY
TRBV7-8	TRBJ2-5	ASSTRQGVSGETQY